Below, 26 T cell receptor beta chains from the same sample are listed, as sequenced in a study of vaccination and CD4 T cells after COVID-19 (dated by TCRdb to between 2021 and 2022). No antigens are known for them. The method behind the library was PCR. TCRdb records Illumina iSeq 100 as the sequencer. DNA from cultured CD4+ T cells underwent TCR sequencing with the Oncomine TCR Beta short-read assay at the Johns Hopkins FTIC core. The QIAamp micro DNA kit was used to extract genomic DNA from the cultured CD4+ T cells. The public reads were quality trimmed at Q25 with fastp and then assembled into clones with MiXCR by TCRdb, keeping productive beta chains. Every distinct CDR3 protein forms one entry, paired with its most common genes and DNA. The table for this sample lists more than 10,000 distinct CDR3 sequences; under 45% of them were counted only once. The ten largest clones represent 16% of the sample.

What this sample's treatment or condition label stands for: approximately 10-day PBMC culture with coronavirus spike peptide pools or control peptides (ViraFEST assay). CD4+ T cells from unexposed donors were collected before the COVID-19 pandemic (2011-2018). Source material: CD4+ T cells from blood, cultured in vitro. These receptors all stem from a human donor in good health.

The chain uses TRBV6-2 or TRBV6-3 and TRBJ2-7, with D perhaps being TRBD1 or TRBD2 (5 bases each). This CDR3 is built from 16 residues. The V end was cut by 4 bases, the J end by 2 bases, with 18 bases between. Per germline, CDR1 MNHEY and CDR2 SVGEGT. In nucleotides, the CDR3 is TGTGCCAGCAGTTCGTTAGCGAGACAGCCCACCTACGAGCAGTACTTC. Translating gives CASSSLARQPTYEQYF.

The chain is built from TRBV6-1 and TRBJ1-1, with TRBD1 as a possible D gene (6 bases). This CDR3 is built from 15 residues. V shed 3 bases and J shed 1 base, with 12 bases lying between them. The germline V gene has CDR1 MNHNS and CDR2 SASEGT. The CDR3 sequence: CASSEHTGWNTEAFF. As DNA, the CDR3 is TGTGCCAGCAGTGAGCATACAGGGTGGAACACTGAAGCTTTCTTT.

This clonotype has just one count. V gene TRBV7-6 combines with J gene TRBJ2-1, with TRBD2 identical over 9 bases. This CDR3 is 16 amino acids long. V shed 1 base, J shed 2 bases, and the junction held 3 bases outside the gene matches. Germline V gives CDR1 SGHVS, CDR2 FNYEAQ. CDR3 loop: CASSLGSSGAYNEQFF. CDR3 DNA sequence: TGTGCCAGCAGCTTAGGCTCTAGCGGGGCCTACAATGAGCAGTTCTTC.

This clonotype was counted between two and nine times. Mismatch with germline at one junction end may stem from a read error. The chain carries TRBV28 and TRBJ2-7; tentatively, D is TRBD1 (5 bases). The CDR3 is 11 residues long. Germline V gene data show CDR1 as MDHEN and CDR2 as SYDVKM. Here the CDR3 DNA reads TGTGCCAGCAGTTTAAGGGGCAAAGAGGACTTC. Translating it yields CASSLRGKEDF.

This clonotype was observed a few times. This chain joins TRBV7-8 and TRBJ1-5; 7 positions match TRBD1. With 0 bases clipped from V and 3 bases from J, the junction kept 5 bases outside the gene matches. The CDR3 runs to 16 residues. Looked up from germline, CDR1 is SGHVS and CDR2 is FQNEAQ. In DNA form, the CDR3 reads TGTGCCAGCAGCTTAGCGCCCGGGACAGACAATCAGCCCCAGCATTTT. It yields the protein CASSLAPGTDNQPQHF.

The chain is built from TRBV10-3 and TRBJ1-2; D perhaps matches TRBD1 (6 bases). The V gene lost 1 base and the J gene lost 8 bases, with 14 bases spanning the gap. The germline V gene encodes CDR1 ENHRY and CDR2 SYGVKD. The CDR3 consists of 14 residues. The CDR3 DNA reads TGTGCCATCAGTGAGTGGGGGGCAGGGGTCGGCTACACCTTC. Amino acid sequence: CAISEWGAGVGYTF.

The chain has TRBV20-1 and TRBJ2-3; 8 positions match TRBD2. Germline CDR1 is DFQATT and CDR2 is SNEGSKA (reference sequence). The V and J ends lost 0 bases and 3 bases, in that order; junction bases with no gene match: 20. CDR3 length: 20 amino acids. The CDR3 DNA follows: TGCAGTGCTAGAGATCATCAGTCAGCGGGGGACAAGGGGTGGACAGATACGCAGTATTTT. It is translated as CSARDHQSAGDKGWTDTQYF.

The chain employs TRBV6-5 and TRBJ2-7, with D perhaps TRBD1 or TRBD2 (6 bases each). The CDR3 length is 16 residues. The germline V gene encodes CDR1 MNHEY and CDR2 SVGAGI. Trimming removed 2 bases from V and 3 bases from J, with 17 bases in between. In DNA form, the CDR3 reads TGTGCCAGCAGTTACGCGCCCGGGGGCCCCCTCTACGAGCAGTACTTC. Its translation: CASSYAPGGPLYEQYF.

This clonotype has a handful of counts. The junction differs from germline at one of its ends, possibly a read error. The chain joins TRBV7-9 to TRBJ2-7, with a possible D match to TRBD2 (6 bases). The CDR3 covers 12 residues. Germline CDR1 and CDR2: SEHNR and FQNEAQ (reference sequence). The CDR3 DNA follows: TGTGCCAGCAGCCCCGGGGACTTCTTAGTGGACTTC. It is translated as CASSPGDFLVDF.

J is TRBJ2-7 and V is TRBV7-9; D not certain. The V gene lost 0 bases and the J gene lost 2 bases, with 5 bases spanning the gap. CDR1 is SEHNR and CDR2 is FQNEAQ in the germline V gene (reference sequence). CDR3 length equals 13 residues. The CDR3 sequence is CASSLATPYEQYF. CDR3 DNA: TGTGCCAGCAGCTTAGCGACTCCCTACGAGCAGTACTTC.

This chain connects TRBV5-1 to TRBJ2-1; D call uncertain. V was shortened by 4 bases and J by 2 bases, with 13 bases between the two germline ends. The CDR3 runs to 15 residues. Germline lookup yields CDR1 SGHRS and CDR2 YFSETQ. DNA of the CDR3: TGCGCCAGCAGCCCGACTTCGATTACCTACAATGAGCAGTTCTTC. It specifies CASSPTSITYNEQFF.

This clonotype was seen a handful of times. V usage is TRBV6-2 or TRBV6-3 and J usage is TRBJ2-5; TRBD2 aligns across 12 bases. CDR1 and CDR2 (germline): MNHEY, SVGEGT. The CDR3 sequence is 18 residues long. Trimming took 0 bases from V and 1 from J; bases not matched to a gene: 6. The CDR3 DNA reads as TGTGCCAGCAGTTACTCGGAGGGACTAGCGGGCTCCCAAGAGACCCAGTACTTC. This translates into CASSYSEGLAGSQETQYF.

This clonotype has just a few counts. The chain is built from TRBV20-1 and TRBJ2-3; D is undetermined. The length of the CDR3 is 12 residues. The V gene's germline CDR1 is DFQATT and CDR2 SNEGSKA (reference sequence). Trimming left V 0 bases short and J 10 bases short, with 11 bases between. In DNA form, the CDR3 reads TGCAGTGCTAGAGATCGGATTTCGGCGCAGTATTTT. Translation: CSARDRISAQYF.

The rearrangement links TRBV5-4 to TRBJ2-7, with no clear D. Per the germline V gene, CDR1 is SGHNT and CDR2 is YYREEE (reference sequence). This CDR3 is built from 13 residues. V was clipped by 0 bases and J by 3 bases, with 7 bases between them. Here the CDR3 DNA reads TGTGCCAGCAGCTTGGTGGGGATCTACGAGCAGTACTTC. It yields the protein CASSLVGIYEQYF.

The CDR3: CASGGSGNTIYF. The CDR3 DNA follows: TGTGCCAGCGGGGGGTCTGGAAACACCATATATTTT. V usage is TRBV2 and J usage is TRBJ1-3; tentative D call: TRBD1 (5 bases). The CDR3 extends over 12 amino acids. The germline V gene has CDR1 SNHLY and CDR2 FYNNEI. V lost 8 bases to trimming and J lost 1 base, with 6 bases between them.

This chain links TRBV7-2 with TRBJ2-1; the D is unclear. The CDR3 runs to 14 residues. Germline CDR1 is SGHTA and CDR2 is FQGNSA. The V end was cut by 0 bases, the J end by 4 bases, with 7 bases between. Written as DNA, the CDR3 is TGTGCCAGCAGCTTAGCACCACGGTACAATGAGCAGTTCTTC. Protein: CASSLAPRYNEQFF.

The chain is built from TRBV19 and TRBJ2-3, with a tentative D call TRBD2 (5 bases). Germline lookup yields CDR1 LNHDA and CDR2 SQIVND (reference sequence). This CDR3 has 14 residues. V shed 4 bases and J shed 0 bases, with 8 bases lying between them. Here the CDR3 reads CASSTTGSTDTQYF. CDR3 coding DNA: TGTGCCAGTAGTACGACGGGGAGCACAGATACGCAGTATTTT.

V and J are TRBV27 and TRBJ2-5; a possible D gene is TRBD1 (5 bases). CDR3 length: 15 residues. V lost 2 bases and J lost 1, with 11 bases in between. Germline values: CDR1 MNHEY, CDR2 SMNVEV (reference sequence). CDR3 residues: CASSLGSGPQETQYF. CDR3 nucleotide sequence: TGTGCCAGCAGTTTAGGCTCAGGGCCCCAAGAGACCCAGTACTTC.

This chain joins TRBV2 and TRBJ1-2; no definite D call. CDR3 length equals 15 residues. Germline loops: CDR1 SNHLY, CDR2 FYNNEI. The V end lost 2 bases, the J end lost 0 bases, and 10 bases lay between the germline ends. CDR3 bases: TGTGCCAGCAGTGAAATGACGGTTGCTAACTATGGCTACACCTTC. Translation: CASSEMTVANYGYTF.

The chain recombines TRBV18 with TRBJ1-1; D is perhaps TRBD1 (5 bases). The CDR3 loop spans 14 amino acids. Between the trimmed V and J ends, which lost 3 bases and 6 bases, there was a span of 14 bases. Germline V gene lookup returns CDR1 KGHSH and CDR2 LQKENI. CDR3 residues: CASSPYQWGPEAFF. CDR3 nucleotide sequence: TGTGCCAGCTCACCGTACCAGTGGGGACCTGAAGCTTTCTTT.

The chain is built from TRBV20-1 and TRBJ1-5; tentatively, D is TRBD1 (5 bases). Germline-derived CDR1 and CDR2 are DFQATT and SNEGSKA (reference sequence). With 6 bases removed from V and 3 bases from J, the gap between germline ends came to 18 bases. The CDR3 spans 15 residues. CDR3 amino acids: CSADKGIVDNQPQHF. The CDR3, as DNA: TGCAGTGCCGACAAGGGGATTGTGGACAATCAGCCCCAGCATTTT.

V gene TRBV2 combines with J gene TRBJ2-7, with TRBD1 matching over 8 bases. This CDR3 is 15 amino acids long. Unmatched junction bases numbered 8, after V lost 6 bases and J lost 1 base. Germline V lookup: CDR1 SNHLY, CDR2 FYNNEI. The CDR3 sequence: CASSGDRLGSYEQYF. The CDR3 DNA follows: TGTGCCAGCAGCGGGGACAGGTTGGGGTCCTACGAGCAGTACTTC.

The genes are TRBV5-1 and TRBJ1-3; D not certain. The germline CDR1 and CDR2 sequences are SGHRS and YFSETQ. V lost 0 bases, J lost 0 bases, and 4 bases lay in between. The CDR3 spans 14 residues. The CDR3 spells CASSLDLSGNTIYF. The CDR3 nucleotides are TGCGCCAGCAGCTTGGATCTCTCTGGAAACACCATATATTTT.

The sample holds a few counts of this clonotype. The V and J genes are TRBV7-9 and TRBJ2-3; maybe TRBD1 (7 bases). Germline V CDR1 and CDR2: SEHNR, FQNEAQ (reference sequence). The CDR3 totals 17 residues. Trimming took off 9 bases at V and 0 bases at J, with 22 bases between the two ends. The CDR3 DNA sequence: TGTGCCAGTATGTTTTGGAGGGGACAGCCAAGCACAGATACGCAGTATTTT. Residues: CASMFWRGQPSTDTQYF.

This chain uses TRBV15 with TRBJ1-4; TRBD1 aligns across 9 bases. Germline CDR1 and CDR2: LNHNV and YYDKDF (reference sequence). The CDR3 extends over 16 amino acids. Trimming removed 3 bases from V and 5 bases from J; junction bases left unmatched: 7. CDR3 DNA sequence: TGTGCCACCAGCAGCCCCACCGGGACAGGGAATGAAAAACTGTTTTTT. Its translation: CATSSPTGTGNEKLFF. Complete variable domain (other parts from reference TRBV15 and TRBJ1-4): DAMVIQNPRYQVTQFGKPVTLSCSQTLNHNVMYWYQQKSSQAPKLLFHYYDKDFNNEADTPDNFQSRRPNTSFCFLDIRSPGLGDTAMYLCATSSPTGTGNEKLFFGSGTQLSVL.

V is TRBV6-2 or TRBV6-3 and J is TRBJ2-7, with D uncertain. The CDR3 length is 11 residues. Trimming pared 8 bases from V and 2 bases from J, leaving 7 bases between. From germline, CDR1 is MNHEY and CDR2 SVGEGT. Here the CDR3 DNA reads TGTGCCAGCGCAACCCCCTACGAGCAGTACTTC. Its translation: CASATPYEQYF.